One sample yielded the 11 T cell receptor beta chains listed below, sequenced in a study of shared clonotypes between healthy human individuals. Assay used: immunoSEQ multiplex PCR; TCRdb lists only in-frame clones, some missing. Counted here are 850,000 to 1,100,000 clones, around 77% occurring once; the ten biggest clones make up about 0.94%. The specimen was memory CD4+ T cells from PBMCs. Subset defined: CD45RA-negative fraction. These receptors came from a man in his late teens or twenties in good health. Some clones in this sample may be carry-over from other donors' samples.

This clone occurred once. The chain recombines TRBV6-5 with TRBJ1-4; D gene ambiguous. The CDR3 contains 14 residues. V was shortened by 5 bases and J by 6 bases, with 13 bases between the two germline ends. Germline CDR1 and CDR2: MNHEY and SVGAGI. The CDR3 bases are TGTGCCAGCAGTCCCGCCGGAGGGCATGAAAAACTGTTTTTT. Amino acid sequence: CASSPAGGHEKLFF.

The V gene is TRBV10-3, the J gene TRBJ1-2; no firm D call. Looked up from germline, CDR1 is ENHRY and CDR2 is SYGVKD. This CDR3 has 15 amino acids. V was cut by 3 bases and J by 3 bases, with 14 bases left in between. CDR3 region: CAISDLRVGDYGYTF. CDR3 in DNA: TGTGCCATCAGTGATTTACGGGTCGGCGACTATGGCTACACCTTC.

This clone was detected many times. The chain uses TRBV4-2 and TRBJ2-7, with 9 bases aligning to TRBD1. The CDR3 has 15 amino acids. The junction had 6 bases not matched to a gene; V was cut back by 4 bases and J by 2 bases. Per germline, CDR1 LGHNA and CDR2 YNFKEQ. The DNA of the CDR3 is TGTGCCAGCAGCCTCCGGGACAGGGCTGCCTACGAGCAGTACTTC. This codes for CASSLRDRAAYEQYF.

The J gene is TRBJ2-7, the V gene TRBV7-9, with TRBD2 matching 13 bases. CDR1 and CDR2 (germline): SEHNR, FQNEAQ (reference sequence). The CDR3 is 14 amino acids. Unmatched junction bases numbered 5, after V lost 1 base and J lost 11 bases. The CDR3: CASSLGTSGSMKYF. The CDR3 DNA is TGTGCCAGCAGCTTAGGGACTAGCGGGAGTATGAAGTACTTC.

The chain combines TRBV7-9 with TRBJ1-5, with 8 bases identical to TRBD1. The CDR3 contains 16 residues. Germline V CDR1 and CDR2: SEHNR, FQNEAQ (reference sequence). V lost 4 bases and J lost 3; bases outside the gene matches: 8. The CDR3 bases are TGTGCCAGCAGCTCCGACACAGGGGGTACCAATCAGCCCCAGCATTTT. Protein: CASSSDTGGTNQPQHF. Full variable domain (remainder filled in from reference TRBV7-9 and TRBJ1-5): DTGVSQNPRHKITKRGQNVTFRCDPISEHNRLYWYRQTLGQGPEFLTYFQNEAQLEKSRLLSDRFSAERPKGSFSTLEIQRTEQGDSAMYLCASSSDTGGTNQPQHFGDGTRLSIL.

Note on this clone: Additional DNA sequences in this sample encode the identical CDR3. V gene TRBV2 combines with J gene TRBJ2-2; no clear D. The CDR3 loop spans 13 amino acids. Germline-derived CDR1 and CDR2 are SNHLY and FYNNEI. The V end was cut by 8 bases, the J end by 1 base, with 8 bases between. This chain's CDR3 is CASRTENTGELFF. In nucleotides, the CDR3 is TGTGCCAGCCGAACAGAGAACACCGGGGAGCTGTTTTTT.

This clone was recorded only once. Other DNA sequences from this sample encode an identical CDR3 as well. The gene calls are TRBV7-2 and TRBJ2-3; D gene unclear. The CDR3 has 12 residues. The ends were cut back, 5 bases at V and 0 bases at J, with 3 bases in the middle. Germline CDR1 reads SGHTA; CDR2 reads FQGNSA. CDR3 DNA: TGTGCCAGCAGCCCGAGCACAGATACGCAGTATTTT. Protein: CASSPSTDTQYF.

The chain combines TRBV5-1 with TRBJ2-7; D not resolved. The CDR3 sequence is 12 residues long. Germline V gene lookup returns CDR1 SGHRS and CDR2 YFSETQ. V was pared by 1 base and J by 6 bases, with 8 bases between. For the CDR3, the DNA is TGCGCCAGCAGCTTGTTTTCGGGCGAGCAGTACTTC. Translation: CASSLFSGEQYF.

The chain carries TRBV27 and TRBJ1-5, with 8 nucleotides matching TRBD1. The CDR3 consists of 19 residues. With 3 bases clipped from V and 2 bases from J, the junction kept 15 bases outside the gene matches. CDR1 is MNHEY, CDR2 SMNVEV, per germline (reference sequence). The CDR3 protein is CASSFERTGSPAGNQPQHF. CDR3 DNA sequence: TGTGCCAGCAGTTTTGAGAGGACAGGGTCCCCAGCGGGCAATCAGCCCCAGCATTTT.

This CDR3 is CATSGGDRRSNQPQHF. As DNA, the CDR3 is TGTGCCACCAGCGGGGGGGACAGGCGTAGCAATCAGCCCCAGCATTTT. V gene TRBV15 combines with J gene TRBJ1-5; 8 positions agree with TRBD1. Germline trimming cut 5 bases from V and 0 bases from J; bases unmatched to any gene: 6. The germline gives CDR1 LNHNV, CDR2 YYDKDF (reference sequence). The CDR3 runs to 16 residues.

In the case of this clone: Within the sample, other DNA sequences also encode this same CDR3. This chain connects TRBV2 to TRBJ2-5, with a tentative D call TRBD2 (5 bases). CDR3 length: 14 residues. Trimming cost V 3 bases and J 5 bases, with 13 bases left between them. Germline V gene sequence: CDR1 SNHLY, CDR2 FYNNEI. CDR3: CASSERLGGETQYF. The CDR3 DNA reads TGTGCCAGCAGTGAGCGGTTGGGCGGGGAGACCCAGTACTTC.